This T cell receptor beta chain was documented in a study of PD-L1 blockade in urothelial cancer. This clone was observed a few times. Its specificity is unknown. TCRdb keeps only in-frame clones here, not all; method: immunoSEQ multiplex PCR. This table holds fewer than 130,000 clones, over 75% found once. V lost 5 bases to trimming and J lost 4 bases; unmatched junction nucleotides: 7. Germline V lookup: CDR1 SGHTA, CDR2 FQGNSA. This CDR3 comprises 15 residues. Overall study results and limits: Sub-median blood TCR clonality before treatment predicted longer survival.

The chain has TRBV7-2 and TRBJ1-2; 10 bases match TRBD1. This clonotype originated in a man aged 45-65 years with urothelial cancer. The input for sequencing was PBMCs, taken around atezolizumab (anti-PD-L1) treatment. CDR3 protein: CASSNRDRGAYGYTF. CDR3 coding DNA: TGTGCCAGCAGCAACCGGGACAGGGGAGCCTATGGCTACACCTTC.